The rows below give T cell receptor beta chains drawn from one sample of a study of vaccination and CD4 T cells after COVID-19. No cognate antigen is known for these TCRs. TCRdb re-analysed the PCR reads in MiXCR, keeping a single row per CDR3 protein. The profile shows some 15,000 distinct CDR3 sequences, around 64% of them singletons. The sequenced material came from CD4+ T cells from blood, cultured in vitro. These receptors all stem from a human donor who had recovered from COVID-19. CDR3s include the opening cysteine and the closing phenylalanine or tryptophan. Each record gives: J gene, V gene, clone size, D gene, CDR3 DNA, CDR3 protein. A D gene is named only where the DNA matches it firmly. The size of a clone is reported for some rows only, either as once, few or many, or as a class for expanded clones.

J gene: TRBJ2-1; V gene: TRBV7-9; clone size: NA; D gene: NA; CDR3 DNA: TGTGCCAGCAGCTTAGGTCGGAACAATGAGCAGTTCTTC; CDR3 protein: CASSLGRNNEQFF
J gene: TRBJ1-2; V gene: TRBV6-2/TRBV6-3; clone size: NA; D gene: NA; CDR3 DNA: TGTGCCAGCCAGAAGGGGTATGGCTACACCTTC; CDR3 protein: CASQKGYGYTF
J gene: TRBJ1-1; V gene: TRBV7-2; clone size: NA; D gene: NA; CDR3 DNA: TGTGCCAGCAGCTGGGAAGGGGGAGCGAACACTGAAGCTTTCTTT; CDR3 protein: CASSWEGGANTEAFF
J gene: TRBJ2-3; V gene: TRBV7-2; clone size: NA; D gene: TRBD1; CDR3 DNA: TGTGCCAGCACCGACCCGGGACAGGGAGTCACAGATACGCAGTATTTT; CDR3 protein: CASTDPGQGVTDTQYF
J gene: TRBJ2-7; V gene: TRBV6-1; clone size: NA; D gene: NA; CDR3 DNA: TGTGCCAGCACCGGACTCTACGAGCAGTACTTC; CDR3 protein: CASTGLYEQYF
J gene: TRBJ2-1; V gene: TRBV20-1; clone size: NA; D gene: TRBD2; CDR3 DNA: TGCAGTGCTGGCCTAGCGGGGTTCAATGAGCAGTTCTTC; CDR3 protein: CSAGLAGFNEQFF
J gene: TRBJ1-1; V gene: TRBV12-3/TRBV12-4; clone size: NA; D gene: NA; CDR3 DNA: TGTGCCAGCAAGACCGGGACACCGAACACTGAAGCTTTCTTT; CDR3 protein: CASKTGTPNTEAFF
J gene: TRBJ2-2; V gene: TRBV5-4; clone size: NA; D gene: TRBD2; CDR3 DNA: TGTGCCAGCAGTTCCGGACTAGCCCAGAACACCGGGGAGCTGTTTTTT; CDR3 protein: CASSSGLAQNTGELFF
J gene: TRBJ2-7; V gene: TRBV11-2; clone size: NA; D gene: TRBD1; CDR3 DNA: TGTGCCAGCACCTCCTGGGACAGCGGATCCTACGAGCAGTACTTC; CDR3 protein: CASTSWDSGSYEQYF
J gene: TRBJ2-7; V gene: TRBV6-1; clone size: once; D gene: NA; CDR3 DNA: TGTGCCAGCAGTGAGGACACCTACGAGCAGTACTTC; CDR3 protein: CASSEDTYEQYF
J gene: TRBJ2-7; V gene: TRBV7-3; clone size: few; D gene: NA; CDR3 DNA: TGTGCCAGCAGCTCCAGGACCGCCGACCTCTCCTACGAGCAGTACTTC; CDR3 protein: CASSSRTADLSYEQYF
J gene: TRBJ1-2; V gene: TRBV10-2; clone size: NA; D gene: TRBD1; CDR3 DNA: TGCGCCAGCGGTCCAGGGGGCGCTGGAGGCTACACCTTC; CDR3 protein: CASGPGGAGGYTF
J gene: TRBJ2-2; V gene: TRBV27; clone size: few; D gene: TRBD1; CDR3 DNA: TGTGCCAGCACTACTACCGGGACAGGGGGCTCCGGGGAGCTGTTTTTT; CDR3 protein: CASTTTGTGGSGELFF
J gene: TRBJ1-2; V gene: TRBV4-3; clone size: few; D gene: TRBD1; CDR3 DNA: TGCGCCAGCAGCCCCCGAGGGGGCGACTATGGCTACACCTTC; CDR3 protein: CASSPRGGDYGYTF
J gene: TRBJ1-1; V gene: TRBV6-1; clone size: NA; D gene: TRBD1; CDR3 DNA: TGTGCCAGCAGCGGCGACAGGGGGCGAGGCACTGAAGCTTTCTTT; CDR3 protein: CASSGDRGRGTEAFF
J gene: TRBJ2-1; V gene: TRBV11-2; clone size: NA; D gene: TRBD2; CDR3 DNA: TGTGCCAGCAGCGCCTCTAGCGGCACCTACAATGAGCAGTTCTTC; CDR3 protein: CASSASSGTYNEQFF